The rows below give T cell receptor beta chains drawn from one sample of a study of CD8 T cells in Susac syndrome. TCRdb reanalysed the immunoSEQ multiplex PCR reads using MiXCR and keeps one entry per CDR3 protein. The table shows about 200,000 distinct CDR3 sequences, with 90% to 95% occurring only once. Sequenced input: CD4+ T cells from PBMCs. The receptor set was obtained from a human donor in good health. The CDR3 runs from the conserved cysteine through the conserved F or W. D genes are given only for firm matches. Size tells how often a clone was seen (once, few, many) or the class of an expanded clone, and some rows leave it out.

v_gene	abundance	j_gene	d_gene	CDR3aa	CDR3nt
TRBV29-1	-	TRBJ1-1	-	CSVSHSNTEAFF	TGCAGCGTGTCCCACTCGAACACTGAAGCTTTCTTT
TRBV19	-	TRBJ1-6	-	CASSIGEQGPPLHF	TGTGCCAGTAGTATCGGAGAACAGGGTCCACCCCTCCACTTT
TRBV29-1	-	TRBJ2-1	TRBD2	CSVVNPSGRVGNEQFF	TGCAGCGTTGTTAACCCTAGCGGGAGGGTGGGAAATGAGCAGTTCTTC
TRBV20-1	-	TRBJ2-7	-	CSARDRYPGAYEQYF	TGCAGTGCTAGAGATCGGTACCCGGGGGCTTACGAGCAGTACTTC
TRBV3-1	-	TRBJ1-2	-	CASSQGYSRHYGYTF	TGTGCCAGCAGCCAAGGGTATTCACGTCACTATGGCTACACCTTC
TRBV12-3/TRBV12-4	once	TRBJ2-1	-	CASSSLQGSYNEQFF	TGTGCCAGCAGTTCGTTACAGGGTTCCTACAATGAGCAGTTCTTC
TRBV7-2	-	TRBJ1-5	TRBD1	CASSPTGGSNQPQHF	TGTGCCAGCAGCCCCACAGGGGGAAGCAATCAGCCCCAGCATTTT
TRBV20-1	-	TRBJ2-3	-	CSAGPSTDTQYF	TGCAGTGCTGGCCCTAGCACAGATACGCAGTATTTT
TRBV6-6	-	TRBJ1-2	TRBD1	CASSYSTLGQAYGYTF	TGTGCCAGCAGTTACTCGACCCTAGGACAGGCGTATGGCTACACCTTC
TRBV7-9	-	TRBJ2-1	TRBD2	CASSRLAGVTNEQFF	TGTGCCAGCAGCCGACTAGCGGGAGTTACCAATGAGCAGTTCTTC
TRBV3-1	-	TRBJ2-3	-	CASSQDPATSDTQYF	TGTGCCAGCAGCCAAGATCCTGCTACTTCAGATACGCAGTATTTT
TRBV7-9	-	TRBJ2-3	-	CASSLDADTQYF	TGTGCCAGCAGCTTAGATGCCGATACGCAGTATTTT
TRBV25-1	-	TRBJ1-1	TRBD1	CASSRDRANTEAFF	TGTGCCAGCAGCCGGGACAGGGCGAACACTGAAGCTTTCTTT
TRBV12-3/TRBV12-4	-	TRBJ2-3	-	CASSLEAGDTQYF	TGTGCCAGCAGCTTGGAAGCGGGAGATACGCAGTATTTT
TRBV12-3/TRBV12-4	once	TRBJ1-5	-	CASSSGSRNQPQHF	TGTGCCAGCAGTTCAGGGAGTCGCAATCAGCCCCAGCATTTT
TRBV18	-	TRBJ1-1	-	CASSPFLNTEAFF	TGTGCCAGCTCACCATTCCTGAACACTGAAGCTTTCTTT
TRBV12-3/TRBV12-4	-	TRBJ2-1	-	CASRSGVLGEQFF	TGTGCCAGCAGATCAGGGGTGTTGGGTGAGCAGTTCTTC
TRBV30	-	TRBJ1-5	-	CAWSVDNNQPQHF	TGTGCCTGGAGTGTCGACAACAATCAGCCCCAGCATTTT
TRBV9	-	TRBJ2-7	TRBD1	CASSVGQGSWEQYF	TGTGCCAGCAGCGTGGGACAGGGGAGTTGGGAGCAGTACTTC
TRBV19	-	TRBJ1-2	-	CASRGDRNSYGYTF	TGTGCCAGTAGGGGGGACCGCAACTCCTATGGCTACACCTTC
TRBV20-1	-	TRBJ2-4	TRBD1	CSARRGQGMNIQYF	TGCAGTGCTAGAAGGGGACAGGGTATGAACATTCAGTACTTC
TRBV25-1	-	TRBJ1-2	-	CASSEWAAGGYGYTF	TGTGCCAGCAGTGAATGGGCTGCGGGGGGCTATGGCTACACCTTC
TRBV7-2	once	TRBJ1-3	-	CASSPGLSGNTIYF	TGTGCCAGCAGCCCCGGCCTCTCTGGAAACACCATATATTTT
TRBV20-1	-	TRBJ2-1	TRBD2	CSARTREGPSYNEQFF	TGCAGTGCTAGGACGCGGGAGGGCCCTTCCTACAATGAGCAGTTCTTC